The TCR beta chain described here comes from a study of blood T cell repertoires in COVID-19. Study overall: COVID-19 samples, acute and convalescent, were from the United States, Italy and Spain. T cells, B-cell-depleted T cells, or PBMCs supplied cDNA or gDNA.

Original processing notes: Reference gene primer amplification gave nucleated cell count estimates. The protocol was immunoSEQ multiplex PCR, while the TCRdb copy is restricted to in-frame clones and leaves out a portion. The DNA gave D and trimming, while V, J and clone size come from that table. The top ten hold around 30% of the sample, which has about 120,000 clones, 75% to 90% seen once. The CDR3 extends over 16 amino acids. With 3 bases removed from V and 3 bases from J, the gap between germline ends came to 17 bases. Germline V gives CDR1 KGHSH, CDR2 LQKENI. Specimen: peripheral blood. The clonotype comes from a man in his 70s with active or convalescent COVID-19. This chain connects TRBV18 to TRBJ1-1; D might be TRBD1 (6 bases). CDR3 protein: CASSPRGGLEDTEAFF. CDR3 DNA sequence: TGTGCCAGCTCACCTCGGGGGGGCCTAGAGGACACTGAAGCTTTCTTT.